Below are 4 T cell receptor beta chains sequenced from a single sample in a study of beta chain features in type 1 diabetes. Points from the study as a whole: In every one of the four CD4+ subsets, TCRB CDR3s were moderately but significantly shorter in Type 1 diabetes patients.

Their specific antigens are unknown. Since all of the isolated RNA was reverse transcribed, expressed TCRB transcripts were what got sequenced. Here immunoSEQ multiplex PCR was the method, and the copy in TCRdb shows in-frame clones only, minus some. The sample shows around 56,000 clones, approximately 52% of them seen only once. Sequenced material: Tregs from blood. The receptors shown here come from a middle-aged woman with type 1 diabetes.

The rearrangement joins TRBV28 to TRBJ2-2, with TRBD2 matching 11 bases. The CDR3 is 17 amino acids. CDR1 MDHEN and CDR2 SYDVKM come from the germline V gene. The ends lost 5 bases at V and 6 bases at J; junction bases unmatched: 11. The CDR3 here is CASSLTSGKSRAGELFF. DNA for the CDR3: TGTGCCAGCAGTCTGACTAGCGGGAAGTCCCGCGCCGGGGAGCTGTTTTTT.

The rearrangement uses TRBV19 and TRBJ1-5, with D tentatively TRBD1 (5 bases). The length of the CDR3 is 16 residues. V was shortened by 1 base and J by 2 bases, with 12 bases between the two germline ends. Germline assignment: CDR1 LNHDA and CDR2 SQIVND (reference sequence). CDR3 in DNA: TGTGCCAGTAGTATAGGCCTGGGGGGGGGCAATCAGCCCCAGCATTTT. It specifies CASSIGLGGGNQPQHF.

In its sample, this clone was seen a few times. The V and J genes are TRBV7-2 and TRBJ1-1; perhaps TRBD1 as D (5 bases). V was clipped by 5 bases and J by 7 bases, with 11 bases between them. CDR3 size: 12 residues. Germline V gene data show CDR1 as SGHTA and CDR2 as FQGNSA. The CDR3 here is CASSIRQYEAFF. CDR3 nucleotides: TGTGCCAGCAGCATACGACAGTATGAAGCTTTCTTT.

The DNA for the CDR3 is TGTGCCAGCAGCCCCGGGACTAGCGGGAGAGGGAATGAGCAGTTCTTC. It yields the protein CASSPGTSGRGNEQFF. The genes are TRBV5-4 and TRBJ2-1; 14 bases are a match to TRBD2. The CDR3 totals 16 residues. Germline V gene sequence: CDR1 SGHNT, CDR2 YYREEE (reference sequence). Trimming at V came to 4 bases and at J to 7 bases, leaving 7 bases not matched to a gene.